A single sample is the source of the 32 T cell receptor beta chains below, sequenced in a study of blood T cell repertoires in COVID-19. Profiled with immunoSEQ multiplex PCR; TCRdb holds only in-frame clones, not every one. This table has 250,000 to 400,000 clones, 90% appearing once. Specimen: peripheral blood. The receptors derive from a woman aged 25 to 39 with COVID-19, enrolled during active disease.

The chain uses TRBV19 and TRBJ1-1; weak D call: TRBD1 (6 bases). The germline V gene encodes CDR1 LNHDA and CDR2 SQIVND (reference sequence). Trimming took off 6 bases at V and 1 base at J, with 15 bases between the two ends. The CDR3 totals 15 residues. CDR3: CASSLGQTRNTEAFF. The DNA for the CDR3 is TGTGCCAGTAGCCTCGGACAGACCCGGAACACTGAAGCTTTCTTT.

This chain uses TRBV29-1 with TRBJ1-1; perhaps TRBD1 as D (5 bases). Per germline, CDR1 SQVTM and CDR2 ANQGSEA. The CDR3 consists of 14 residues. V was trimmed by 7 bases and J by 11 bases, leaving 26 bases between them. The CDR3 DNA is TGCAGCGACGGATCCACGGGGGGAGGAGTGAGGGCTTTCTTT. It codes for CSDGSTGGGVRAFF. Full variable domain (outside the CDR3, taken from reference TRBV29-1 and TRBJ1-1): SAVISQKPSRDICQRGTSLTIQCQVDSQVTMMFWYRQQPGQSLTLIATANQGSEATYESGFVIDKFPISRPNLTFSTLTVSNMSPEDSSIYLCSDGSTGGGVRAFFGQGTRLTVV.

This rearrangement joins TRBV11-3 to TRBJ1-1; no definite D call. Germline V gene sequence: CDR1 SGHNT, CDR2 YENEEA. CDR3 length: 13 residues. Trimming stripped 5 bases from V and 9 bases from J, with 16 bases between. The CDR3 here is CASSPPGSEKAFF. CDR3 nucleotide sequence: TGTGCCAGCAGCCCCCCGGGGTCGGAGAAAGCTTTCTTT.

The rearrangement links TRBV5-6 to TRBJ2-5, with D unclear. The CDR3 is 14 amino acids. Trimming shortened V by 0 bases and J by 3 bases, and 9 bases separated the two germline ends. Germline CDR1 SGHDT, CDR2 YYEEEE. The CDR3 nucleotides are TGTGCCAGCAGCTTGGGGTCAGGCGAAGAGACCCAGTACTTC. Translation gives CASSLGSGEETQYF.

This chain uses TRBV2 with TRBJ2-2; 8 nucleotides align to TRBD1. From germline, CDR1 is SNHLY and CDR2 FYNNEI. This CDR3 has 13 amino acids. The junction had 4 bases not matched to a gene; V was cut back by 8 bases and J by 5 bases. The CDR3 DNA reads TGTGCCAGCGGACAGGGTATTACCGGGGAGCTGTTTTTT. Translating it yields CASGQGITGELFF.

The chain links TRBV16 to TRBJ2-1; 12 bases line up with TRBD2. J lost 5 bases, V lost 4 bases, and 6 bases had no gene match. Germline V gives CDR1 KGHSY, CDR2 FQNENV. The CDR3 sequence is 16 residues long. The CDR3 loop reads CASSRRTSGVDNEQFF. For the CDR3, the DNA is TGTGCCAGCAGCCGACGGACTAGCGGGGTTGACAATGAGCAGTTCTTC.

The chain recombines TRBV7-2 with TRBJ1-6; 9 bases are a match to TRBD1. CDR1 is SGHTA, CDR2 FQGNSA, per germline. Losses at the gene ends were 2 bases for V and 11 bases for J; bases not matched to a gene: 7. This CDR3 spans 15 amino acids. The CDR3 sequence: CASSLRGTGRAPLHF. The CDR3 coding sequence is TGTGCCAGCAGCTTACGAGGGACAGGGAGAGCACCCCTCCACTTT.

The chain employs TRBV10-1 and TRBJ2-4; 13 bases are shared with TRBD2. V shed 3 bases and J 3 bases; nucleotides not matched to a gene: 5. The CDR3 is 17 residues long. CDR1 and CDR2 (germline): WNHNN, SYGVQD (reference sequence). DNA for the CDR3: TGCGCCAGCAGTGAACTAGCGGGAGGGCCGGACAAAAACATTCAGTACTTC. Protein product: CASSELAGGPDKNIQYF.

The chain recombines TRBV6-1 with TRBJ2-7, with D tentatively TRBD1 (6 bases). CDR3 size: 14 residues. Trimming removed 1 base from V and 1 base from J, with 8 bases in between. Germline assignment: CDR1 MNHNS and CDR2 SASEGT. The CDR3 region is CASSEGDRSYEQYF. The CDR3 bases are TGTGCCAGCAGTGAAGGAGACAGGTCCTACGAGCAGTACTTC.

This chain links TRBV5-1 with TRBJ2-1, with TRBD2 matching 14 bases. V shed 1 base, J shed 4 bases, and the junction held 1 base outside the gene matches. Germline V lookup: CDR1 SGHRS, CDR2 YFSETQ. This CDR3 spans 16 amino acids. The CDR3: CASSLRLAGGYNEQFF. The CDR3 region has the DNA TGCGCCAGCAGCTTGCGACTAGCGGGAGGGTACAATGAGCAGTTCTTC.

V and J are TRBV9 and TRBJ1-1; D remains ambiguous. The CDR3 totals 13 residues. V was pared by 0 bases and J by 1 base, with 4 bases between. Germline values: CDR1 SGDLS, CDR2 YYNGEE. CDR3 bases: TGTGCCAGCAGCGTAGTGCGGAACACTGAAGCTTTCTTT. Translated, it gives CASSVVRNTEAFF.

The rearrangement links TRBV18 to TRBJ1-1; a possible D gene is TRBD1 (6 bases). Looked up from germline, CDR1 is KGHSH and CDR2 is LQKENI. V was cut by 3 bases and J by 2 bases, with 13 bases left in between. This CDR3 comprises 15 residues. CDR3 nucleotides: TGTGCCAGCTCACCCCCCGGGACACCAAACACTGAAGCTTTCTTT. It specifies CASSPPGTPNTEAFF.

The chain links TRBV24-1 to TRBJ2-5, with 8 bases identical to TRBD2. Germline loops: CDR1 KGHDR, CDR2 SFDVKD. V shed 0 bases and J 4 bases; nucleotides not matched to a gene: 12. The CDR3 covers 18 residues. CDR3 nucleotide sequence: TGTGCCACCAGTGATTTGGCGTCGGCTAGCGGGTTTGGAGAGACCCAGTACTTC. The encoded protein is CATSDLASASGFGETQYF.

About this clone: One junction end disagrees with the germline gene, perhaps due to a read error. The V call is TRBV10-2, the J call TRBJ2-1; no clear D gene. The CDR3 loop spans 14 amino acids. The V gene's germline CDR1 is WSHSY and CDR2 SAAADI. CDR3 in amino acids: CASSERSSHNEQFF. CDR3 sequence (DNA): TGCGCCAGCAGTGAGCGGAGCTCCCACAATGAGCAGTTCTTC.

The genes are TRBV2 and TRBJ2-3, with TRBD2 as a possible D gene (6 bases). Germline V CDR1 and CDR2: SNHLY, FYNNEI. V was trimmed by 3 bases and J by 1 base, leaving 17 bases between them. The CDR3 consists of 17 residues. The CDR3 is CASSDSQEGGGTDTQYF. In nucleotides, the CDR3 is TGTGCCAGCAGTGATAGTCAAGAGGGAGGTGGCACAGATACGCAGTATTTT.

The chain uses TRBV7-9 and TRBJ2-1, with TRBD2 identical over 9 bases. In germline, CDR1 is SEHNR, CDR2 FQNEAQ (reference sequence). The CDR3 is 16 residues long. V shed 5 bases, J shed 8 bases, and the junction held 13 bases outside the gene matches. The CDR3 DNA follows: TGTGCCAGCAGCCGAGACGTACTAGCGGGTAACGATGAGCAGTTCTTC. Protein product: CASSRDVLAGNDEQFF.

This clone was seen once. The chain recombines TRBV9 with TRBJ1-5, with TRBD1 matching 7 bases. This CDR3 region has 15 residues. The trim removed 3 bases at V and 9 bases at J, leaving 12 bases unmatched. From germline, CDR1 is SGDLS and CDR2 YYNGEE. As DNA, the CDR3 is TGTGCCAGCAGCGGCGACGAGGGGGCGGAAGGGCCCCAGCATTTT. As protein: CASSGDEGAEGPQHF.

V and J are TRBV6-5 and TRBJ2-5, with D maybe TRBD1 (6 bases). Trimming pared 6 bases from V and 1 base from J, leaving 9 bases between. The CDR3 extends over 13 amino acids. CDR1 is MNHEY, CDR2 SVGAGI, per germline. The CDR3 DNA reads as TGTGCCAGCAGGAGGACAGTCCAAGAGACCCAGTACTTC. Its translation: CASRRTVQETQYF.

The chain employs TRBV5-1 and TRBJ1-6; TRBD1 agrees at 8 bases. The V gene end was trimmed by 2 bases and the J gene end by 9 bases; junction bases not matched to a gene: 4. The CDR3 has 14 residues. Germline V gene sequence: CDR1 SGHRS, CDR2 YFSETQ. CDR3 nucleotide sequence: TGCGCCAGCAGCTTTCCAGGGGGCCTTTCACCCCTCCACTTT. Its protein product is CASSFPGGLSPLHF.

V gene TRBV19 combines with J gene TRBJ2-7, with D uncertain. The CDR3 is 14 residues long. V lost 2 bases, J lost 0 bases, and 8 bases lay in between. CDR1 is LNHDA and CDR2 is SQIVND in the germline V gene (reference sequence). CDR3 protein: CASSITRSSYEQYF. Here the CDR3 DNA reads TGTGCCAGTAGTATAACAAGGAGCTCCTACGAGCAGTACTTC.

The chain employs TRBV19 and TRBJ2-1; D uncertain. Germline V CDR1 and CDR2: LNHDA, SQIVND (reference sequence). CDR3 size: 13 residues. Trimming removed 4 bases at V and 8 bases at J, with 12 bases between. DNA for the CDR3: TGTGCCAGTAGTACCGCTGCTACAGATGAGCAGTTCTTC. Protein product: CASSTAATDEQFF.

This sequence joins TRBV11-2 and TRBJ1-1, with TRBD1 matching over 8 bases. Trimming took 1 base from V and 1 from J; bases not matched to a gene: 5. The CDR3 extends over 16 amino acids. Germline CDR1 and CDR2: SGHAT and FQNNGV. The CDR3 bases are TGTGCCAGCAGCTTAGCAGGACAGGGCGCGAACACTGAAGCTTTCTTT. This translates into CASSLAGQGANTEAFF.

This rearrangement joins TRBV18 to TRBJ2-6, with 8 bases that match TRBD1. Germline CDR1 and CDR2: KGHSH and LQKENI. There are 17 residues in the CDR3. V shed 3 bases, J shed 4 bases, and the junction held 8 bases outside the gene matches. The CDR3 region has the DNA TGTGCCAGCTCACCTCCGCAGGGGGCGGAAGGGGCCAACGTCCTGACTTTC. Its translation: CASSPPQGAEGANVLTF.

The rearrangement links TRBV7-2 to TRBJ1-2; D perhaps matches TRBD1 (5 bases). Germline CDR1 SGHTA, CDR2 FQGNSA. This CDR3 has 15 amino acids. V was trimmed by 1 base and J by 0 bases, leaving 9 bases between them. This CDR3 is CASSLGRATNYGYTF. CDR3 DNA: TGTGCCAGCAGCTTAGGCAGGGCCACTAACTATGGCTACACCTTC.

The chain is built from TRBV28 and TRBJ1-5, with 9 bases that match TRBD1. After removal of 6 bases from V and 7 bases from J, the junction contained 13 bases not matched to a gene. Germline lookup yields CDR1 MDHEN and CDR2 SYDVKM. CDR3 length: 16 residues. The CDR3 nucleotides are TGTGCCAGCAGCCTAGCGCTGGGACAGGGTGAGCAGCCCCAGCATTTT. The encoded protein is CASSLALGQGEQPQHF.

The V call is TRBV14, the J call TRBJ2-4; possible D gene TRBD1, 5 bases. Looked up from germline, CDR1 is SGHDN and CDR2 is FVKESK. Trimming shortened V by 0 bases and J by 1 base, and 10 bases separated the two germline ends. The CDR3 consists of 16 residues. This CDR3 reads CASSQDLSGAKNIQYF. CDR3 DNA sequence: TGTGCCAGCAGCCAAGATCTTTCAGGGGCCAAAAACATTCAGTACTTC.

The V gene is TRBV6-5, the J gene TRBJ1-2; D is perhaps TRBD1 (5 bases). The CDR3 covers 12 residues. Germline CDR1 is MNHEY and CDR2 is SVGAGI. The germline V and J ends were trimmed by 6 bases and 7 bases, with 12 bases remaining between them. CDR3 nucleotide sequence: TGTGCCAGCAGGAGAGGACAAGGTGGCTACACCTTC. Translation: CASRRGQGGYTF.

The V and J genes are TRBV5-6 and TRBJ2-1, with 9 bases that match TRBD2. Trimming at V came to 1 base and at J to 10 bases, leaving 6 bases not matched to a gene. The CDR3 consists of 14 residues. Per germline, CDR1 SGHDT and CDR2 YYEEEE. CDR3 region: CASSLPAGGSEQFF. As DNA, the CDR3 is TGTGCCAGCAGCTTGCCGGCGGGAGGGTCCGAGCAGTTCTTC.

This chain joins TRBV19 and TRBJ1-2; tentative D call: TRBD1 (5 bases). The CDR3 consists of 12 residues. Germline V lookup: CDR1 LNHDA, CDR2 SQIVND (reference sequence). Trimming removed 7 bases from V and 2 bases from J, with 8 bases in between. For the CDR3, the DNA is TGTGCCAGTAATGGGGCGAACTATGGCTACACCTTC. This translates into CASNGANYGYTF. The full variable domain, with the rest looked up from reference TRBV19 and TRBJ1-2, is DGGITQSPKYLFRKEGQNVTLSCEQNLNHDAMYWYRQDPGQGLRLIYYSQIVNDFQKGDIAEGYSVSREKKESFPLTVTSAQKNPTAFYLCASNGANYGYTFGSGTRLTVV.

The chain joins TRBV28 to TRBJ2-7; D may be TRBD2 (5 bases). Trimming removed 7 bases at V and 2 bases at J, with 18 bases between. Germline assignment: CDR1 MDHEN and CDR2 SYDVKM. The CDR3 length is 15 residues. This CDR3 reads CASTESRERPYEQYF. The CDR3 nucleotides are TGTGCCAGCACCGAATCAAGGGAGAGACCCTACGAGCAGTACTTC.

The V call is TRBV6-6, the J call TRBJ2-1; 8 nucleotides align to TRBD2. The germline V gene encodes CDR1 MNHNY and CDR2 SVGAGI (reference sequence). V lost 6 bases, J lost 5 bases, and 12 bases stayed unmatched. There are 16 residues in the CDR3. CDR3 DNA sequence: TGTGCCAGCAGACGAATCACTAGCGGACCAGACAATGAGCAGTTCTTC. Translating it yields CASRRITSGPDNEQFF.

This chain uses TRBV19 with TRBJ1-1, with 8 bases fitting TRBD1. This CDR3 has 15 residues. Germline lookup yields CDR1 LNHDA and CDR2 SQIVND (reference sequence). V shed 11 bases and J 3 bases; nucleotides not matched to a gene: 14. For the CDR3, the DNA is TGTGCCTCGCGCGGGCAGGGGGCCCAGGACACTGAAGCTTTCTTT. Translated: CASRGQGAQDTEAFF.